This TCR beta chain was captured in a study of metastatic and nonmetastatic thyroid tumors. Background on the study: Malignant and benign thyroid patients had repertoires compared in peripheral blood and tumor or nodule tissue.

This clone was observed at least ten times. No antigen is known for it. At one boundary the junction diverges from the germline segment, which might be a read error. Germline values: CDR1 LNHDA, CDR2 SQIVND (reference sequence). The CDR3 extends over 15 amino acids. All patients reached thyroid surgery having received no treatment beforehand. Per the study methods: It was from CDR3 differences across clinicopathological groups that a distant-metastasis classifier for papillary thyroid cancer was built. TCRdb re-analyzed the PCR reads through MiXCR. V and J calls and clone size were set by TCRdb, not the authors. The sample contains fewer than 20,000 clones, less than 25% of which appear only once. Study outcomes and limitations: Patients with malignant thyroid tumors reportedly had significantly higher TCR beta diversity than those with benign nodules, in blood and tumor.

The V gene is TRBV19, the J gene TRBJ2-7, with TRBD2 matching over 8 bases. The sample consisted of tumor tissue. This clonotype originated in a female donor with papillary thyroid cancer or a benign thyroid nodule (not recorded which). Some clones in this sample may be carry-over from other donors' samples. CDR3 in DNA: TGTGTCAGTAGTCTACCGGGACTAGGTGTCTACGAGCAGTACTTC. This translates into CVSSLPGLGVYEQYF. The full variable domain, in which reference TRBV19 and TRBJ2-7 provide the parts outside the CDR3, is DGGITQSPKYLFRKEGQNVTLSCEQNLNHDAMYWYRQDPGQGLRLIYYSQIVNDFQKGDIAEGYSVSREKKESFPLTVTSAQKNPTAFYLCVSSLPGLGVYEQYFGPGTRLTVT.